The next 14 T cell receptor beta chains were all read from a single sample in a study of T-cell memory formation after mild COVID-19. One entry per CDR3 protein results from TCRdb running MiXCR on the 5' RACE reads. The repertoire holds under 300,000 distinct CDR3 sequences, with about 16% as singletons. Sequenced: PBMCs or a T cell subset sorted from them (not recorded which). Every receptor here comes from a man between 18 and 29 years old who had mild COVID-19 (a few samples of this study predate the infection). Cell type and time point are not known.

This clonotype has only a few counts. This rearrangement joins TRBV5-6 to TRBJ1-1, with 8 bases lining up with TRBD1. The CDR3 is made up of 17 amino acids. The germline CDR1 and CDR2 sequences are SGHDT and YYEEEE. V was pared by 5 bases and J by 4 bases, with 16 bases of the junction left unmatched. Written as DNA, the CDR3 is TGTGCCAGCAGGGATCTCAGGGGGCCTGAGTGGATCACTGAAGCTTTCTTT. Translation gives CASRDLRGPEWITEAFF.

This chain connects TRBV18 to TRBJ2-5; no clear D. The CDR3 is made up of 14 amino acids. V lost 6 bases and J 3 bases, leaving 14 bases between the germline ends. The germline gives CDR1 KGHSH, CDR2 LQKENI. The CDR3 region has the DNA TGTGCCAGCTCCCCGACGGCCTACAAAGAGACCCAGTACTTC. The encoded protein is CASSPTAYKETQYF.

This clonotype turned up a few times. V gene TRBV19 combines with J gene TRBJ2-5; 10 nucleotides align to TRBD1. Per the germline V gene, CDR1 is LNHDA and CDR2 is SQIVND (reference sequence). This CDR3 spans 18 amino acids. The V and J ends lost 4 bases and 0 bases, in that order; junction bases with no gene match: 11. The CDR3 region has the DNA TGTGCCAGTAGTACGGAGGGGGACAGGGGACTGTACCAAGAGACCCAGTACTTC. This sequence encodes CASSTEGDRGLYQETQYF.

The gene calls are TRBV7-3 and TRBJ1-6; 10 positions agree with TRBD1. Trimming cost V 3 bases and J 8 bases; bases outside gene matches: 4. Germline V gives CDR1 SGHTA, CDR2 FQGTGA. The CDR3 contains 15 residues. DNA of the CDR3: TGTGCCAGCAGCTTGGGGACAGGGGAGTATTCACCCCTCCACTTT. This translates into CASSLGTGEYSPLHF.

The chain has TRBV12-3 or TRBV12-4 and TRBJ1-2; D possibly corresponds to TRBD1 (5 bases). There are 13 residues in the CDR3. Trimming removed 3 bases at V and 8 bases at J, with 13 bases between. The CDR3 protein is CASSFWGGDGYTF. The CDR3 coding sequence is TGTGCCAGCAGTTTCTGGGGAGGGGACGGCTACACCTTC.

This clonotype was seen only a few times. J is TRBJ2-1 and V is TRBV7-7; 9 bases map to TRBD2. With V trimmed by 5 bases and J by 7 bases, 9 bases remained unmatched. The CDR3 is 15 residues long. The V gene's germline CDR1 is SSHAT and CDR2 FNYEAQ (reference sequence). CDR3 nucleotide sequence: TGTGCCAGCAGCCTAGGGACTAGCTGGAAAAATGAGCAGTTCTTC. This sequence encodes CASSLGTSWKNEQFF.

In this sample, this clonotype turned up a few times. The V call is TRBV21-1, the J call TRBJ2-7; no check of the table's D call, TRBD1, against the DNA was made. TRBV21-1 is tagged as a pseudogene. This CDR3 has 14 residues. The CDR3 DNA follows: TGTGCCAGCAGCAAAGCGGGGGGAACCTACGAGCAGTACGTC. Translated: CASSKAGGTYEQYV.

This clonotype has ten or more counts. An end of the junction does not agree with germline; a read error may underlie this. This chain links TRBV5-1 with TRBJ1-1; tentative D call: TRBD1 (5 bases). Germline values: CDR1 SGHRS, CDR2 YFSETQ. This CDR3 contains 15 residues. CDR3 coding DNA: TGCGCCAGCAGCTTGGCGCCAGGGATGAACATTGAAGCTTTCTTT. Translating it yields CASSLAPGMNIEAFF. Together with reference TRBV5-1 and TRBJ1-1, the CDR3 gives the full variable domain: KAGVTQTPRYLIKTRGQQVTLSCSPISGHRSVSWYQQTPGQGLQFLFEYFSETQRNKGNFPGRFSGRQFSNSRSEMNVSTLELGDSALYLCASSLAPGMNIEAFFGQGTRLTVV.

This chain links TRBV20-1 with TRBJ2-7; 11 positions match TRBD1. The CDR3 runs 14 residues. V trimming: 6 bases; J trimming: 5 bases; junction bases outside the gene matches: 9. Germline values: CDR1 DFQATT, CDR2 SNEGSKA (reference sequence). The CDR3 sequence: CSAVRDRGSNEQYF. The CDR3 DNA is TGCAGTGCCGTCCGGGACAGGGGGTCCAACGAGCAGTACTTC.

This clonotype was counted a few times. The chain couples TRBV5-1 to TRBJ2-3; 10 positions match TRBD2. Germline trimming cut 0 bases from V and 2 bases from J; bases unmatched to any gene: 6. This CDR3 comprises 17 residues. Looked up from germline, CDR1 is SGHRS and CDR2 is YFSETQ. For the CDR3, the DNA is TGCGCCAGCAGCTTGGGGGCTAGCGGGGGAGTCACAGATACGCAGTATTTT. Protein sequence: CASSLGASGGVTDTQYF.

This clonotype was recorded many times. V and J are TRBV7-2 and TRBJ2-3; the D is unclear. CDR1 is SGHTA, CDR2 FQGNSA, per germline. The V gene lost 2 bases and the J gene lost 5 bases, with 11 bases spanning the gap. This CDR3 has 14 amino acids. CDR3 nucleotide sequence: TGTGCCAGCAGCTTAATGTCTTGGAGAGATACGCAGTATTTT. It specifies CASSLMSWRDTQYF.

The sample holds many counts of this clonotype. This chain links TRBV7-3 with TRBJ2-3; no clear D gene. Trimming removed 5 bases from V and 2 bases from J, with 11 bases in between. From germline, CDR1 is SGHTA and CDR2 FQGTGA. This CDR3 comprises 14 residues. CDR3 sequence (DNA): TGTGCCAGCAGCCCCGGACCAGCCACAGATACGCAGTATTTT. This encodes CASSPGPATDTQYF.

This clonotype was observed a few times. The V call is TRBV7-2, the J call TRBJ2-1, with 9 bases matching TRBD2. The V gene end was trimmed by 7 bases and the J gene end by 7 bases; junction bases not matched to a gene: 11. The CDR3 extends over 15 amino acids. The germline CDR1 and CDR2 sequences are SGHTA and FQGNSA. In DNA form, the CDR3 reads TGTGCCAGCACCTATTGGCGGGGGGGCTTGAATGAGCAGTTCTTC. Amino acid sequence: CASTYWRGGLNEQFF.

This clonotype has only a few counts. The chain couples TRBV10-3 to TRBJ2-4; TRBD2 agrees at 11 bases. This CDR3 spans 12 amino acids. V lost 11 bases, J lost 5 bases, and 2 bases stayed unmatched. Germline CDR1 reads ENHRY; CDR2 reads SYGVKD. The CDR3 sequence: CASSGGQNIQYF. The CDR3 coding sequence is TGTGCCTCTAGCGGGGGGCAAAACATTCAGTACTTC.